This is a list of T cell receptor beta chains from one sample in a study of shared clonotypes between healthy human individuals. Only in-frame clones appear in the TCRdb table, and some are missing; sequencing was by immunoSEQ multiplex PCR. This sample has approximately 500,000 clones; almost 97% occur once, and the top ten carry approximately 0.06%. The sample consisted of naive CD4+ T cells sorted from blood. Receptor source: a woman between 25 and 40 years old in good health. CDR3s include the opening cysteine and the closing phenylalanine or tryptophan. Each record gives: V gene, D gene, J gene, clone size, CDR3 protein, CDR3 DNA. A D gene is named only where the DNA matches it firmly. Size values are once, few and many counts, or a class for expanded clones, and some rows have none.

>TRBV5-4|NA|TRBJ2-1|NA
CASSLAGVNEQFF
TGTGCCAGCAGCTTGGCAGGGGTAAATGAGCAGTTCTTC
>TRBV27|TRBD1|TRBJ2-6|NA
CASSYTRGPGANVLTF
TGTGCCAGCAGCTATACCAGGGGGCCTGGGGCCAACGTCCTGACTTTC
>TRBV28|NA|TRBJ1-1|NA
CATIQAQNTEAFF
TGTGCCACTATACAGGCCCAGAACACTGAAGCTTTCTTT
>TRBV7-6|NA|TRBJ2-7|once
CASSSPSSYEQYF
TGTGCCAGCAGCTCGCCTAGCTCCTACGAGCAGTACTTC
>TRBV5-1|NA|TRBJ2-7|NA
CASSLTPTREQYF
TGCGCCAGCAGCCTAACTCCGACTCGCGAGCAGTACTTC
>TRBV7-9|NA|TRBJ1-1|NA
CASSFAGDEAFF
TGTGCCAGCAGCTTTGCGGGAGATGAAGCTTTCTTT
>TRBV19|TRBD1|TRBJ2-7|NA
CASSAGQGFYEQYF
TGTGCCAGTAGTGCGGGACAGGGGTTCTACGAGCAGTACTTC
>TRBV28|NA|TRBJ2-7|NA
CASSFFERDEQYF
TGTGCCAGCAGTTTCTTCGAGCGCGACGAGCAGTACTTC
>TRBV28|TRBD2|TRBJ2-7|NA
CASSLGGSHEQYF
TGTGCCAGCAGTCTGGGCGGGAGCCACGAGCAGTACTTC
>TRBV5-1|NA|TRBJ1-1|NA
CASSLDRVTEAFF
TGCGCCAGCAGCTTGGACAGGGTCACTGAAGCTTTCTTT
>TRBV11-3|NA|TRBJ2-1|NA
CASSLGAAYNEQFF
TGTGCCAGCAGCTTAGGGGCCGCTTACAATGAGCAGTTCTTC
>TRBV11-2|NA|TRBJ1-1|NA
CASSLAWQGLGEAFF
TGTGCCAGCAGCTTAGCCTGGCAGGGGCTAGGAGAAGCTTTCTTT
>TRBV5-4|NA|TRBJ2-2|NA
CASSLNSANTGELFF
TGTGCCAGCAGCTTGAATAGCGCGAACACCGGGGAGCTGTTTTTT
>TRBV4-1|NA|TRBJ2-3|NA
CASSQVFGTQYF
TGCGCCAGCAGCCAGGTCTTTGGTACGCAGTATTTT
>TRBV9|NA|TRBJ1-6|NA
CASSVDQGALHF
TGTGCCAGCAGCGTAGATCAGGGCGCCCTCCACTTT
>TRBV5-4|NA|TRBJ2-7|NA
CASSSPTGRREQYF
TGTGCCAGCAGCTCACCCACCGGGCGTCGCGAGCAGTACTTC
>TRBV11-2|NA|TRBJ2-2|NA
CASSSPPGGLPNTGELFF
TGTGCCAGCAGCTCCCCCCCGGGTGGGCTCCCGAACACCGGGGAGCTGTTTTTT
>TRBV18|NA|TRBJ1-1|NA
CASSPRQLMNTEAFF
TGTGCCAGCTCACCCCGACAGCTAATGAACACTGAAGCTTTCTTT
>TRBV19|NA|TRBJ1-4|NA
CASSMSGLATNEKLFF
TGTGCCAGTAGTATGTCGGGGCTTGCAACTAATGAAAAACTGTTTTTT
>TRBV19|TRBD1|TRBJ1-2|NA
CASTPRTGHYGYTF
TGTGCCAGTACCCCTCGGACAGGGCATTATGGCTACACCTTC
>TRBV30|TRBD1|TRBJ2-7|NA
CAWSTETGVHEQYF
TGTGCCTGGAGTACTGAGACAGGGGTCCACGAGCAGTACTTC
>TRBV5-1|TRBD1|TRBJ2-1|NA
CASSLGSRGQGTHEQFF
TGCGCCAGCAGCTTGGGATCTAGGGGACAGGGGACCCATGAGCAGTTCTTC
>TRBV11-2|TRBD1|TRBJ2-1|NA
CASSLVGTGGWDEQFF
TGTGCCAGCAGCTTAGTGGGGACAGGGGGCTGGGATGAGCAGTTCTTC
>TRBV19|TRBD1|TRBJ2-6|once
CASSRGQGESGANVLTF
TGTGCCAGTAGTAGGGGACAGGGAGAGTCTGGGGCCAACGTCCTGACTTTC
>TRBV28|NA|TRBJ2-7|NA
CASSLGTQGSREQYF
TGTGCCAGCAGTTTAGGGACTCAGGGATCCCGCGAGCAGTACTTC
>TRBV28|NA|TRBJ1-3|NA
CASSRNQRGSYSGNTIYF
TGTGCCAGCAGCCGAAACCAGAGGGGGTCCTACTCTGGAAACACCATATATTTT
>TRBV2|NA|TRBJ1-3|NA
CATRRSSGNTIYF
TGTGCCACTCGACGGTCGTCTGGAAACACCATATATTTT
>TRBV28|NA|TRBJ1-2|once
CASSLLVRGYGYTF
TGTGCCAGCAGTTTATTGGTACGGGGCTATGGCTACACCTTC
>TRBV7-4|NA|TRBJ1-2|NA
CASSLGGRDYGYTF
TGTGCCAGCAGCTTAGGAGGGCGGGACTATGGCTACACCTTC
>TRBV7-9|TRBD2|TRBJ2-7|NA
CASSLAGGLHQQQYF
TGTGCCAGCAGCTTAGCGGGGGGACTACACCAGCAGCAGTACTTC
>TRBV25-1|NA|TRBJ2-3|once
CASRWGSTDTQYF
TGTGCCAGCCGGTGGGGCAGCACAGATACGCAGTATTTT
>TRBV7-8|NA|TRBJ2-7|NA
CASSLTDSPREQYF
TGTGCCAGCAGCTTAACTGACTCCCCTCGGGAGCAGTACTTC
>TRBV10-3|NA|TRBJ2-3|NA
CAIMDSTDTQYF
TGTGCCATCATGGACTCCACAGATACGCAGTATTTT
>TRBV7-8|TRBD2|TRBJ2-7|few
CASSSISGRAYEQYF
TGTGCCAGCAGCTCAATTAGCGGGAGGGCCTACGAGCAGTACTTC
>TRBV19|NA|TRBJ1-1|NA
CASNDSGMNTEAFF
TGTGCCAGTAATGACAGCGGAATGAACACTGAAGCTTTCTTT
>TRBV7-2|TRBD1|TRBJ1-4|NA
CASSKRDRDEKLFF
TGTGCCAGCAGCAAACGGGACAGGGATGAAAAACTGTTTTTT
>TRBV6-5|TRBD1|TRBJ2-5|NA
CASSTGQGAWETQYF
TGTGCCAGCAGTACCGGACAGGGGGCCTGGGAGACCCAGTACTTC
>TRBV7-9|NA|TRBJ2-7|NA
CASSSDWKDYEQYF
TGTGCCAGCAGCTCCGACTGGAAAGACTACGAGCAGTACTTC
>TRBV28|TRBD2|TRBJ2-7|few
CASSYGRAYEQYF
TGTGCCAGCAGTTACGGGAGGGCCTACGAGCAGTACTTC
>TRBV6-5|TRBD2|TRBJ2-5|NA
CASSYSRTSGKETQYF
TGTGCCAGCAGTTACTCGAGGACTAGCGGGAAAGAGACCCAGTACTTC
>TRBV4-1|TRBD2|TRBJ2-7|NA
CASSQELVRVAGGSYEQYF
TGCGCCAGCAGCCAAGAATTGGTGCGGGTAGCGGGAGGATCCTACGAGCAGTACTTC